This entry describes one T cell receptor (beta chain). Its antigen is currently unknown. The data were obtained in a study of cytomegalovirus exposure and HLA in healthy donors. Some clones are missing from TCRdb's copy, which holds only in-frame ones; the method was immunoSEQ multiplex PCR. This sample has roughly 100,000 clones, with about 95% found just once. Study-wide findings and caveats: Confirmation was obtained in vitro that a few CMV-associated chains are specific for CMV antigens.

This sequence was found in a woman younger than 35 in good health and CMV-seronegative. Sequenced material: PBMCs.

The CDR3, as DNA: TGTGCCAGCAGCCAAGAGGGGTGGGACAAGAACACTGAAGCTTTCTTT. As protein: CASSQEGWDKNTEAFF. The chain joins TRBV14 to TRBJ1-1, with D possibly TRBD1 on 6 matching bases. The CDR3 spans 16 residues. Germline V gene lookup returns CDR1 SGHDN and CDR2 FVKESK. V lost 0 bases and J 1 base, leaving 12 bases between the germline ends.